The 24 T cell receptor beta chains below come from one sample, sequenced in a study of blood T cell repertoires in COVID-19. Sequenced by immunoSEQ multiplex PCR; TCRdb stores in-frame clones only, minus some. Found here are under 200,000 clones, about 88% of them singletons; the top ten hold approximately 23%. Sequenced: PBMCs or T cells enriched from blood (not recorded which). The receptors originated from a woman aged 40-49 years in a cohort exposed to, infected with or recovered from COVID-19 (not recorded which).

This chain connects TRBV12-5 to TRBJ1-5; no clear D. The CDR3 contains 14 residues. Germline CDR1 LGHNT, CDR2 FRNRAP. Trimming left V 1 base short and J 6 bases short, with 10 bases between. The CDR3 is CASGLAAGGQPQHF. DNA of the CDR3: TGTGCTAGTGGTTTGGCCGCAGGAGGTCAGCCCCAGCATTTT.

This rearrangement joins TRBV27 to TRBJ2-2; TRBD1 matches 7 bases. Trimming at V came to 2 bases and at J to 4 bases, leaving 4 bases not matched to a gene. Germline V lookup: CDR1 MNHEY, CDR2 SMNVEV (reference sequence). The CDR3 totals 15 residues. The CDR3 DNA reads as TGTGCCAGCAGTTTAACCAGGGGGAGCACCGGGGAGCTGTTTTTT. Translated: CASSLTRGSTGELFF.

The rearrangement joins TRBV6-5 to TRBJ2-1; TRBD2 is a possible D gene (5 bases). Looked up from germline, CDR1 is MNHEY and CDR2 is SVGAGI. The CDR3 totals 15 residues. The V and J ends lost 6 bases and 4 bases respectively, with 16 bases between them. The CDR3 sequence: CASRVPETTYNEQFF. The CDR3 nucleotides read TGTGCCAGCAGGGTCCCCGAGACTACGTACAATGAGCAGTTCTTC.

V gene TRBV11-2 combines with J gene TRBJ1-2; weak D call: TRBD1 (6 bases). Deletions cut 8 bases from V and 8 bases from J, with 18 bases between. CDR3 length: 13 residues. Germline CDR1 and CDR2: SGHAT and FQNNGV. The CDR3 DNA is TGTGCCAGCCCGGACGGGGGGGCAGGGGGCTACACCTTC. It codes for CASPDGGAGGYTF.

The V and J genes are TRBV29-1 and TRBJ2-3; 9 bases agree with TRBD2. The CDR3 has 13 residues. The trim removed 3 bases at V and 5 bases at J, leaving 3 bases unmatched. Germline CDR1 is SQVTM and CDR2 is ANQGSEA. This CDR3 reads CSVERGGRDTQYF. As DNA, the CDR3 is TGCAGCGTTGAGCGGGGGGGCAGAGATACGCAGTATTTT.

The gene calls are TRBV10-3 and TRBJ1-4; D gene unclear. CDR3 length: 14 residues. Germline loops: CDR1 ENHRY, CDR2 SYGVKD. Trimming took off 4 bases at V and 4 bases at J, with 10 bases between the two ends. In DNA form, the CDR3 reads TGTGCCATCAGTGGGGCGGGGAGTAATGAAAAACTGTTTTTT. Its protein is CAISGAGSNEKLFF.

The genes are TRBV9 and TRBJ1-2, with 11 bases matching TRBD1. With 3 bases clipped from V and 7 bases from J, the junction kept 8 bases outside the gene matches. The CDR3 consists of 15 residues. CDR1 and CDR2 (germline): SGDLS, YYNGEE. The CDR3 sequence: CASSAALGTGGGYTF. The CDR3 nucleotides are TGTGCCAGCAGCGCGGCGCTAGGGACAGGGGGTGGCTACACCTTC.

The CDR3 coding sequence is TGTGCCAGCAGCTGGGACAGGGAACAACTACGCGAGCAGTACTTC. Residues: CASSWDREQLREQYF. The chain is built from TRBV5-4 and TRBJ2-7; 9 bases are a match to TRBD1. The CDR3 loop spans 15 amino acids. Germline V gene data show CDR1 as SGHNT and CDR2 as YYREEE (reference sequence). With V trimmed by 3 bases and J by 6 bases, 10 bases remained unmatched.

CDR3 region: CASSFLQTGIGLGDTEAFF. CDR3 nucleotides: TGTGCCAGCAGTTTCCTTCAAACAGGGATAGGATTGGGGGACACTGAAGCTTTCTTT. V usage is TRBV27 and J usage is TRBJ1-1; D might be TRBD1 (6 bases). The CDR3 totals 19 residues. The V end lost 3 bases, the J end lost 3 bases, and 26 bases lay between the germline ends. Germline values: CDR1 MNHEY, CDR2 SMNVEV (reference sequence).

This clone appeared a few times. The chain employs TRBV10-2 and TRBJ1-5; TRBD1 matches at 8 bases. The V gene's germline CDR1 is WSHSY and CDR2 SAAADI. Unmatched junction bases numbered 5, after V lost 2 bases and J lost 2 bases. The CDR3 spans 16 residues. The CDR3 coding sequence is TGCGCCAGCAGTGAGATTCCGGGACAGGGCAATCAGCCCCAGCATTTT. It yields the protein CASSEIPGQGNQPQHF.

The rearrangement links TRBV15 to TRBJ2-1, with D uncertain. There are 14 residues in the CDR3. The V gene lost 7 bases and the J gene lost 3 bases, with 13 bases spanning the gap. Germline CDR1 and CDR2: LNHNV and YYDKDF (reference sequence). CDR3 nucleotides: TGTGCCACCACCCCCCGGGTCGGCTACAATGAGCAGTTCTTC. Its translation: CATTPRVGYNEQFF. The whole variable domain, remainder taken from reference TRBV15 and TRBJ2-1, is DAMVIQNPRYQVTQFGKPVTLSCSQTLNHNVMYWYQQKSSQAPKLLFHYYDKDFNNEADTPDNFQSRRPNTSFCFLDIRSPGLGDTAMYLCATTPRVGYNEQFFGPGTRLTVL.

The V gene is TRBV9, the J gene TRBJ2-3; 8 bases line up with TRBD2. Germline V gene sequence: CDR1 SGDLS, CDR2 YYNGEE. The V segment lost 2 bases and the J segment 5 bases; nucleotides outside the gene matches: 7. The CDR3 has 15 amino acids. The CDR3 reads CASSVTGTSRDTQYF. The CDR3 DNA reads TGTGCCAGCAGCGTTACCGGGACTAGTCGAGATACGCAGTATTTT.

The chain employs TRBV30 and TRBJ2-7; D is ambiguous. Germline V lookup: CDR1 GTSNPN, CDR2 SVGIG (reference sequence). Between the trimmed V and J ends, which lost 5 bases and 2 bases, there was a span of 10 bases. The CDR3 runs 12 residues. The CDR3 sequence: CAWSRQTYEQYF. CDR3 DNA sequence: TGTGCCTGGTCTCGTCAGACCTACGAGCAGTACTTC. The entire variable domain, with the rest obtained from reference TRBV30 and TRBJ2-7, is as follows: SQTIHQWPATLVQPVGSPLSLECTVEGTSNPNLYWYRQAAGRGLQLLFYSVGIGQISSEVPQNLSASRPQDRQFILSSKKLLLSDSGFYLCAWSRQTYEQYFGPGTRLTVT.

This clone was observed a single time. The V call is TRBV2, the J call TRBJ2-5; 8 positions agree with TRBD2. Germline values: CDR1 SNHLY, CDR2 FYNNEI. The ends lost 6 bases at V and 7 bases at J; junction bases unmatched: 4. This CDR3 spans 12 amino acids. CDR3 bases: TGTGCCAGCAGCCCCCGGGAGGGGACCCAGTACTTC. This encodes CASSPREGTQYF.

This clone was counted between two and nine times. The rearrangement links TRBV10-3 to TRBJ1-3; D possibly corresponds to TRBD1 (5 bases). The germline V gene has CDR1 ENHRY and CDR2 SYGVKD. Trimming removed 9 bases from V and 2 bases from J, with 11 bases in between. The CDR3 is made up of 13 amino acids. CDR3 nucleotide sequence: TGTGCCATAGGAGGGGCGACTGGAAACACCATATATTTT. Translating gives CAIGGATGNTIYF.

CDR3 sequence reads: CASSLALRGSFTDTQYF. The CDR3 DNA follows: TGTGCCAGCAGCTTAGCCTTAAGGGGGAGCTTCACAGATACGCAGTATTTT. The chain joins TRBV7-9 to TRBJ2-3; maybe TRBD1 (6 bases). The V and J ends lost 0 bases and 2 bases respectively, with 15 bases between them. This CDR3 region has 17 residues. Germline V gene sequence: CDR1 SEHNR, CDR2 FQNEAQ (reference sequence).

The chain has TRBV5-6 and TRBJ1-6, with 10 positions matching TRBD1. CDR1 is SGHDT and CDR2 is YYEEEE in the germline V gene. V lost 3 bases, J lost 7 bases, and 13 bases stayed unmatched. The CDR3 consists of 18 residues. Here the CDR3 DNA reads TGTGCCAGCAGCTCTCGGGACAGGGGAAAGGTGGGGAATTCACCCCTCCACTTT. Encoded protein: CASSSRDRGKVGNSPLHF.

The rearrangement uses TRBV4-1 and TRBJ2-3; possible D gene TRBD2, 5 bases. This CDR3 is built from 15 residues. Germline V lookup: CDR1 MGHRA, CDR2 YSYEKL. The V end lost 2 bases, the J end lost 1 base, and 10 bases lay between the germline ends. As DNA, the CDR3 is TGCGCCAGCAGCCAAATTGACGGGGGCACAGATACGCAGTATTTT. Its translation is CASSQIDGGTDTQYF.

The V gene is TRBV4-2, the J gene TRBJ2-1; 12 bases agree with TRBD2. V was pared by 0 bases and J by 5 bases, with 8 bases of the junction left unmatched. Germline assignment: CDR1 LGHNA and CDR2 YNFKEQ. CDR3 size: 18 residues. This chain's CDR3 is CASSQELAGGRANNEQFF. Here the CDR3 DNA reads TGTGCCAGCAGCCAAGAACTAGCGGGGGGAAGGGCGAACAATGAGCAGTTCTTC.

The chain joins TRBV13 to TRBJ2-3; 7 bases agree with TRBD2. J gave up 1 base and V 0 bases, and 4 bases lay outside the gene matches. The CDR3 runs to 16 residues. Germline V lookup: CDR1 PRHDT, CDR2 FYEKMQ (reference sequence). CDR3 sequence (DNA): TGTGCCAGCAGCTTAGGCTATGGGGGGGGCACAGATACGCAGTATTTT. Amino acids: CASSLGYGGGTDTQYF.

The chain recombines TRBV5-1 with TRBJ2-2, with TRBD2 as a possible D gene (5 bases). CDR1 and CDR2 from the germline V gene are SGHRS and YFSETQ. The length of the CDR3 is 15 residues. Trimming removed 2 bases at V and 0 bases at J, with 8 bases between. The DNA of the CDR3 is TGCGCCAGCAGCTTAGAACTAGCGAACACCGGGGAGCTGTTTTTT. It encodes CASSLELANTGELFF.

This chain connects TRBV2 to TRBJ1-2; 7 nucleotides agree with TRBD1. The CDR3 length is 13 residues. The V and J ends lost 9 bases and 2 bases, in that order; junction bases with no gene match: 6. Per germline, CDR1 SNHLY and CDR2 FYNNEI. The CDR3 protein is CASHRDSNYGYTF. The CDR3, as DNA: TGTGCCAGTCACCGGGACAGCAACTATGGCTACACCTTC.

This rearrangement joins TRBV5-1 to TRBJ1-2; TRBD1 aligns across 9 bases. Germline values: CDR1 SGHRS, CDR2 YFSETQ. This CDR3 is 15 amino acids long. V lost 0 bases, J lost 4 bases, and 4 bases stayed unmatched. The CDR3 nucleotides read TGCGCCAGCAGCTTGGACAGGGGGCGCTCCTATGGCTACACCTTC. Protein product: CASSLDRGRSYGYTF. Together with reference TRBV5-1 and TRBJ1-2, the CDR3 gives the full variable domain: KAGVTQTPRYLIKTRGQQVTLSCSPISGHRSVSWYQQTPGQGLQFLFEYFSETQRNKGNFPGRFSGRQFSNSRSEMNVSTLELGDSALYLCASSLDRGRSYGYTFGSGTRLTVV.

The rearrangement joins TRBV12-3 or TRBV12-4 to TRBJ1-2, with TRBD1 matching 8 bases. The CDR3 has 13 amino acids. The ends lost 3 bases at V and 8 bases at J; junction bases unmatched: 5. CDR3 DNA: TGTGCCAGCAGTTTGGACAGGGTCGGGGGCTACACCTTC. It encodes CASSLDRVGGYTF.